A single sample is the source of the 10 T cell receptor beta chains below, sequenced in a study of blood T cells in healthy people across ages. The authors ran a second PCR of about 7 to 11 cycles using a sample-barcoded 5' primer and a J-beta primer mix. TCRdb redid the calling of the 5' RACE reads with MiXCR, one entry per CDR3 protein. The data contain 750,000 to 850,000 distinct CDR3 sequences, more than 20% of them singletons. This sample was shared with a second study, whose subject was T cells of mothers and their children.

Material for sequencing was blood. These receptors were taken from a boy aged 10-17 years in good health.

The chain uses TRBV6-6 and TRBJ1-2; 10 bases map to TRBD1. The CDR3 extends over 16 amino acids. Germline V gene sequence: CDR1 MNHNY, CDR2 SVGAGI (reference sequence). V gave up 7 bases and J gave up 3 bases; unmatched junction bases: 11. CDR3 region: CASTARQGAAYYGYTF. CDR3 in DNA: TGTGCCAGCACCGCGCGACAGGGGGCAGCTTACTATGGCTACACCTTC.

This clonotype was detected only a few times. The V call is TRBV5-6, the J call TRBJ2-1, with 8 bases identical to TRBD2. V lost 7 bases and J lost 4; bases outside the gene matches: 7. In germline, CDR1 is SGHDT, CDR2 YYEEEE. The CDR3 is 14 residues long. CDR3 sequence (DNA): TGTGCCAGCCAACAGCGGGGGTTTTACAATGAGCAGTTCTTC. Residues: CASQQRGFYNEQFF.

This clonotype has just a few counts. This chain joins TRBV28 and TRBJ2-5; 10 bases match TRBD1. With the DNA end fitting TRBJ2-7 better, the J assignment may be wrong. CDR3 length: 15 amino acids. Germline V gene data show CDR1 as MDHEN and CDR2 as SYDVKM. CDR3 in amino acids: CASSRGTGVFYEQYF. The DNA for the CDR3 is TGTGCCAGCAGCAGGGGGACAGGGGTCTTCTACGAGCAGTACTTC.

The CDR3 protein is CASSYSDLFQETQYF. CDR3 nucleotide sequence: TGTGCCAGCAGTTACTCAGACTTATTCCAAGAGACCCAGTACTTC. The rearrangement uses TRBV6-2 or TRBV6-3 and TRBJ2-5; D remains unclear. The germline V gene has CDR1 MNHEY and CDR2 SVGEGT. V was shortened by 0 bases and J by 1 base, with 9 bases between the two germline ends. This CDR3 comprises 15 residues.

This clonotype was recorded a few times. The CDR3 spells CASSHRDALNEQFF. DNA for the CDR3: TGTGCCAGCAGTCACCGGGACGCGTTGAATGAGCAGTTCTTC. V and J are TRBV6-5 and TRBJ2-1; either TRBD1 or TRBD2 may supply D (5 bases each). CDR3 length: 14 residues. Germline V gene lookup returns CDR1 MNHEY and CDR2 SVGAGI. Trimming took 5 bases from V and 7 from J, leaving 15 bases between them.

This clonotype was observed once. The chain joins TRBV7-9 to TRBJ1-2; D not resolved. Germline V CDR1 and CDR2: SEHNR, FQNEAQ (reference sequence). V shed 5 bases and J shed 6 bases, with 19 bases lying between them. The CDR3 runs to 15 residues. The CDR3: CASSPYSAETHGYTF. CDR3 DNA sequence: TGTGCCAGCAGCCCGTACAGCGCGGAGACTCATGGCTACACCTTC.

This clonotype has more than one count but fewer than ten. The rearrangement joins TRBV29-1 to TRBJ2-5, with D perhaps TRBD2 (5 bases). Deletions cut 0 bases from V and 11 bases from J, with 19 bases between. This CDR3 comprises 14 residues. The germline V gene encodes CDR1 SQVTM and CDR2 ANQGSEA. CDR3 residues: CSVEERPGIGEQYF. The CDR3 DNA sequence: TGCAGCGTTGAAGAGCGGCCGGGGATTGGGGAGCAGTACTTC.

The chain carries TRBV25-1 and TRBJ2-1; 9 bases are a match to TRBD1. This CDR3 comprises 15 residues. CDR1 is MGHDK and CDR2 is SYGVNS in the germline V gene. The J segment lost 6 bases and the V segment lost 4 bases, leaving 7 bases of the junction unmatched. CDR3 sequence reads: CASSATGGLFNEQFF. CDR3 nucleotide sequence: TGTGCCAGCAGTGCGACAGGGGGACTCTTCAATGAGCAGTTCTTC.

Here the CDR3 reads CSARGFSGRPETQYF. In DNA, the CDR3 is TGCAGTGCTAGAGGGTTCAGCGGGCGACCAGAGACCCAGTACTTC. The chain uses TRBV20-1 and TRBJ2-5, with D maybe TRBD2 (6 bases). Trimming left V 1 base short and J 4 bases short, with 16 bases between. The CDR3 has 15 residues. Germline CDR1 and CDR2: DFQATT and SNEGSKA (reference sequence).

This chain uses TRBV18 with TRBJ1-4; perhaps TRBD1 as D (6 bases). Germline lookup yields CDR1 KGHSH and CDR2 LQKENI. V was pared by 0 bases and J by 8 bases, with 13 bases between. CDR3 length: 15 amino acids. CDR3 nucleotides: TGTGCCAGCTCACCACCTGAGACAGGCGGGGAAAAACTGTTTTTT. It specifies CASSPPETGGEKLFF.